The T cell receptor beta chain described here comes from a study of T cell repertoires in cytomegalovirus infection. Study context: An indication of both CMV infection and matching HLA type came from public TCR beta signatures. General study points: CMV-specific TCR beta clonotypes restricted by HLA-C were the ones dominating the ex vivo response. Individuals carrying CMV plus the relevant HLA were identified by cumulative frequency of public TCR beta families.

Trimming cost V 2 bases and J 0 bases, with 15 bases left between them. This CDR3 spans 17 amino acids. This clonotype was seen repeatedly, ten times or more. Its specificity is unknown. TCRdb re-called the reads with MiXCR, one entry per CDR3 protein. The sample contains roughly 310,000 distinct CDR3 sequences, under 20% of which appear only once. What was sequenced was PBMCs. The sequence derives from a human donor in good health (CMV status not recorded). Some clones in this sample may be carry-over from other donors' samples. V usage is TRBV12-3 or TRBV12-4 and J usage is TRBJ2-3; D is perhaps TRBD1 or TRBD2 (6 bases each). The CDR3 DNA sequence: TGTGCCAGCAGTTTACCCACGGGGGCTTTTAGCACAGATACGCAGTATTTT. Its translation: CASSLPTGAFSTDTQYF.